This T cell receptor beta chain was obtained from a study of T cell repertoires in cytomegalovirus infection. Overall study: It can be stated that public TCR beta signatures indicated CMV infection as well as a matching HLA type. Study-wide findings and caveats: HLA-C-restricted CMV-specific TCR beta clonotypes were dominant in the ex vivo response.

Note on this clonotype: Its target is unknown. The junction shows a germline mismatch at one end, possibly a read error.

Via MiXCR, TCRdb re-called the reads, giving one row per CDR3 protein. The sample has around 450,000 distinct CDR3 sequences, 11% seen once. Germline-derived CDR1 and CDR2 are SEHNR and FQNEAQ (reference sequence). This CDR3 is built from 12 residues. The sequence derives from a human donor in good health (CMV status not recorded). Some clones in this sample may be carry-over from other donors' samples. V usage is TRBV7-9 and J usage is TRBJ1-2; no reliable D call. The sample consisted of PBMCs. The CDR3 DNA follows: TGTTCCAGCAGCGGAGCCGGCTATGGCTACACCTTC. This gives the protein CSSSGAGYGYTF.